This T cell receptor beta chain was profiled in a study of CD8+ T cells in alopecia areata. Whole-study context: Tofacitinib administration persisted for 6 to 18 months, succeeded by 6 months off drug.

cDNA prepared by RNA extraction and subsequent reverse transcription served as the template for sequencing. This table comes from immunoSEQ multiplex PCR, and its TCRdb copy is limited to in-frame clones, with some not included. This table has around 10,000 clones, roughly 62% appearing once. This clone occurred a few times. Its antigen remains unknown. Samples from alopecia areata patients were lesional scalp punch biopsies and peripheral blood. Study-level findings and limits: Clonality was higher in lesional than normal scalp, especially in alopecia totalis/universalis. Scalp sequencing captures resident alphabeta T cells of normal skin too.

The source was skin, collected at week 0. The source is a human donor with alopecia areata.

For the CDR3, the DNA is TGCGCCAGCAGCCAAAGCCCTTTAGCCTACAATGAGCAGTTCTTC. Translation gives CASSQSPLAYNEQFF. The chain couples TRBV4-1 to TRBJ2-1; D not certain. Germline lookup yields CDR1 MGHRA and CDR2 YSYEKL. CDR3 length: 15 amino acids. V lost 2 bases and J lost 2, with 10 bases in between.